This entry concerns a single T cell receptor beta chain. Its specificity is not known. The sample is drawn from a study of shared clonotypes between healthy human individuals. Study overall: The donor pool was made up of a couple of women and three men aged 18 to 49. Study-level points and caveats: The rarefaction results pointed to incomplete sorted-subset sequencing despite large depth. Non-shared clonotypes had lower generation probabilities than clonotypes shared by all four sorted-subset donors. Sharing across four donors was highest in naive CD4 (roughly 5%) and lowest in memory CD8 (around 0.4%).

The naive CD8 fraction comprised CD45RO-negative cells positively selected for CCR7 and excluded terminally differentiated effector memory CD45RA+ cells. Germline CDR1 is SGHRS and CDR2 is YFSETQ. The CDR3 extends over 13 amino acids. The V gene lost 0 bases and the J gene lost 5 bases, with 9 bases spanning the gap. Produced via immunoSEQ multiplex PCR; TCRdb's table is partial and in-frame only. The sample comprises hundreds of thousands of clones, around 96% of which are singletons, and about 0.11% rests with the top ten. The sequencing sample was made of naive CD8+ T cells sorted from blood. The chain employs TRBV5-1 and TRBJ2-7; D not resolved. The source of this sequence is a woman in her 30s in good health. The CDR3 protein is CASSLGSGHEQYF. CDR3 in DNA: TGCGCCAGCAGCTTGGGTTCAGGCCACGAGCAGTACTTC.